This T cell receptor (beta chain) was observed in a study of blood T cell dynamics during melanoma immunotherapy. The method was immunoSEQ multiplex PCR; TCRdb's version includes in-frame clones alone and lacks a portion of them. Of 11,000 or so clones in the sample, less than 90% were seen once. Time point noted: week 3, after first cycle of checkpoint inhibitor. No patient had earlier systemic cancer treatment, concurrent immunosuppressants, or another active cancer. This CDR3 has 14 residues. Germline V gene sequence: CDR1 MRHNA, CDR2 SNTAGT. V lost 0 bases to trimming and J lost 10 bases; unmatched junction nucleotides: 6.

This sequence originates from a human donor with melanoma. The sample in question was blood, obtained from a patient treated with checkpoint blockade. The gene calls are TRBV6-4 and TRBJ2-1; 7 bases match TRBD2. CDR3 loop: CASSDSGGSGEQFF. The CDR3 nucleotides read TGTGCCAGCAGTGACTCGGGGGGGTCGGGAGAGCAGTTCTTC.